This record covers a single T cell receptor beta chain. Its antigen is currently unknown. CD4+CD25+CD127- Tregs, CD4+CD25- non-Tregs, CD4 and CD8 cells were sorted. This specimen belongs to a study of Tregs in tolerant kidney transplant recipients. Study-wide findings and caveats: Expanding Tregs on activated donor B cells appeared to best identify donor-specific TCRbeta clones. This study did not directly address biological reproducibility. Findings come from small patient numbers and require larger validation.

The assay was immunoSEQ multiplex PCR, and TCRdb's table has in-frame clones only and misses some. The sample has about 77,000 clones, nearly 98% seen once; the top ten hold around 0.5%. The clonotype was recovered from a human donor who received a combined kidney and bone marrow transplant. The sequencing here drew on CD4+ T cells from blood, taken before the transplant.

CDR3 bases: TGTGCCAGCTCCCTCGGACAGGGAAAGTACTTC. Its protein is CASSLGQGKYF. The rearrangement links TRBV18 to TRBJ2-7; 8 bases match TRBD1. The length of the CDR3 is 11 residues. The germline V gene has CDR1 KGHSH and CDR2 LQKENI. V gave up 6 bases and J gave up 11 bases; unmatched junction bases: 6.